This T cell receptor beta chain came from a study of Graves' ophthalmopathy and Graves' hyperthyroidism (dated 2018 in TCRdb). A note on the overall study: Peripheral blood was collected at initial diagnosis, prior to any treatment. To explore V-J signatures that distinguish ophthalmopathy from hyperthyroidism, a discovery set of 95 to 100 patients was enrolled, made up of under 50 with ophthalmopathy and some 60 with stable hyperthyroidism. In total, 135 blood samples were TCR-sequenced: approximately 42 ophthalmopathy, some 80 hyperthyroidism and about 17 hyperthyroidism-to-ophthalmopathy patients. Once sampling was done, hyperthyroidism patients were given methimazole at a starting dose of 30 mg daily, while ophthalmopathy patients were given high-dose intravenous methylprednisolone. For independent validation, a separate cohort was made up of 18 hyperthyroidism patients plus 17 patients who later progressed from hyperthyroidism to ophthalmopathy. In five or six hyperthyroidism patients, the T-cell repertoires found in thyroid tissue were compared with those found in blood. TCR beta repertoire signatures were used to distinguish Graves' ophthalmopathy from Graves' hyperthyroidism and to predict progression to ophthalmopathy.

Comments on this clonotype: Its antigen target is currently unknown. The junction does not match germline at one end; this may be a read error.

What the work shows at the level of the full study, not this receptor alone: In validation, the model predicted ophthalmopathy progression with 70.59% sensitivity and 72.22% specificity; roughly eleven predicted patients were CT-confirmed with GO in a median of approximately six months. In cross-validation, the 13-signature model distinguished ophthalmopathy from stable hyperthyroidism with just over 85% sensitivity and about 84% specificity, and in the test set the corresponding values were about 80% and 75%. Among expanded thyroid clonotypes with frequency above 0.001, most also showed up in blood, which suggests that blood repertoires may reflect the thyroid immune response. No statistical method was used to set the sample size in advance, and the investigators knew which group each participant was assigned to.

A patient counted as having stable hyperthyroidism if there was no progression to ophthalmopathy within 18 months of follow-up. The hyperthyroidism patients were 18 to 65 years old and newly diagnosed, with a disease duration of less than 2 months. Patients were excluded if they had other autoimmune diseases, uncontrolled infections, pregnancy or lactation. Diagnosis relied on clinical symptoms, serum thyroxine, TRAb, thyroid ultrasound and orbital computed tomography. Using Ficoll-Paque density gradient centrifugation, PBMCs were isolated from 9 to 10 ml of fresh peripheral blood. Total RNA was extracted using Trizol reagent, and RNA quality was checked on an Agilent 2100 Bioanalyzer. TCR beta CDR3 regions were amplified from RNA transcripts for repertoire sequencing. HTBI primers and the Qiagen OneStep RT-PCR kit were used in a first-round RT-PCR, which was followed by a second-round multiplex PCR, size selection and purification. Libraries were sequenced paired-end with 100 bp reads on an Illumina HiSeq2000. As for the authors' bioinformatics: SOAPnuke was used to process the reads, removing any read that contained adapters or uncalled bases, had a mean Phred below 15, or lacked an exact match to the constant primer or identifier. COPE v1.2.5 was used to merge high-quality paired reads. Each unique nucleotide sequence was defined as a clonotype, and clonotypes were aligned to IMGT TRB V, D and J references with MiTCR v1.1. Analysis was restricted to V-J combinations with a frequency above 0.0001, which covered 98% to 99.2% of repertoires. For each V-J combination, a TCR clonal expansion and chaos score was defined as the ratio of F50 clonal expansion to chaos observed in the TCRdist matrix. Welch's t-statistics and random forest were used to reduce the features to about a dozen V-J combinations, which were then used as input to a naive Bayes classifier. The similarity between thyroid and blood repertoires was quantified using the Morisita-Horn index. TCRdb reanalyzed the raw reads on its own, using fastp at Q25 for trimming and MiXCR for clone calling, and kept in-frame beta chains. Entries that share a CDR3 protein sequence are merged under the most common genes and DNA. TCRdb, rather than the study authors, made the V and J calls. Present in this sample are some 350,000 distinct CDR3 sequences, approximately 18% of which were seen just once. Of the sample, 2.4% falls within the top ten clones.

This TCR was recovered from an adult woman with stable Graves' hyperthyroidism. Input material: peripheral blood.

The nucleotide sequence reads as follows: TGTGCCAGCAGTTTCCCGGGACTAGCGGGGGGGGCAAACACCGGGGAGCTGTGTTTT. Its protein is CASSFPGLAGGANTGELCF. The chain employs TRBV28 and TRBJ2-2, with TRBD2 identical over 16 junction bases. The CDR3 starts with the cysteine, ends with the phenylalanine, and has 19 residues. CDR3 DNA only is kept here, 57 bases in frame from base 1. CDR1 and CDR2 (MDHEN, SYDVKM) derive from the germline V gene.